The subject of this entry is one T cell receptor beta chain. This specimen belongs to a study of cytomegalovirus exposure and HLA in healthy donors. TCRdb's table, derived via immunoSEQ multiplex PCR, lists solely in-frame clones and lacks some. The sample lists about 44,000 clones; approximately 93% were seen once. Germline lookup yields CDR1 SGDLS and CDR2 YYNGEE. Trimming shortened V by 0 bases and J by 5 bases, and 12 bases separated the two germline ends. The CDR3 contains 15 residues. The clonotype originates from a woman between 18 and 29 years old in good health and CMV-seronegative. Sequenced material: PBMCs. This sequence joins TRBV9 and TRBJ1-5; D may be TRBD1 (6 bases). This CDR3 reads CASSVDGAGDQPQHF. Written as DNA, the CDR3 is TGTGCCAGCAGCGTAGACGGGGCAGGGGATCAGCCCCAGCATTTT. The full variable domain, completed using reference TRBV9 and TRBJ1-5, is DSGVTQTPKHLITATGQRVTLRCSPRSGDLSVYWYQQSLDQGLQFLIQYYNGEERAKGNILERFSAQQFPDLHSELNLSSLELGDSALYFCASSVDGAGDQPQHFGDGTRLSIL.